Presented here are 12 T cell receptor beta chains from one specimen sequenced in a study of T-cell reconstitution after alpha-beta-depleted transplantation in children. A library of TCRbeta sequences, prepared with unique molecular identifiers, was generated. TCRdb redid the calling of the PCR reads with MiXCR, one entry per CDR3 protein. The table includes about 980,000 distinct CDR3 sequences, roughly 29% detected once. The sequencing used PBMCs, mostly from graft donor cells, collected 360 days after TCRalphabeta/CD19-depleted stem cell transplant. These receptors were obtained from a boy under three years old who had a stem cell transplant for SCID, so the T cells may come from the graft donor.

The chain combines TRBV2 with TRBJ2-1, with TRBD2 matching over 14 bases. The V gene's germline CDR1 is SNHLY and CDR2 FYNNEI. Trimming cost V 10 bases and J 12 bases; bases outside gene matches: 11. The CDR3 totals 14 residues. CDR3 sequence reads: CANKPGLAGVWQFF. CDR3 coding DNA: TGTGCCAATAAACCGGGACTAGCGGGGGTCTGGCAGTTCTTC.

This clonotype was seen just once. The V gene is TRBV29-1, the J gene TRBJ2-1; possible D gene TRBD2, 6 bases. This CDR3 spans 10 amino acids. Germline V gives CDR1 SQVTM, CDR2 ANQGSEA. Deletions cut 2 bases from V and 15 bases from J, with 11 bases between. The CDR3 DNA sequence: TGCAGCGTTGAACCGGGGGAACGGTTCTTC. This codes for CSVEPGERFF.

Here the CDR3 reads CASRTQKYTF. The CDR3 DNA is TGTGCCAGCAGGACCCAAAAGTACACCTTC. The chain is built from TRBV2 and TRBJ1-2; no reliable D call. The V gene's germline CDR1 is SNHLY and CDR2 FYNNEI. V lost 6 bases, J lost 11 bases, and 10 bases lay in between. The CDR3 consists of 10 residues.

This clonotype is a singleton in its sample. The chain joins TRBV3-1 to TRBJ2-1; D is possibly TRBD1 (6 bases). In germline, CDR1 is LGHDT, CDR2 YNNKEL (reference sequence). Between the trimmed V and J ends, which lost 4 bases and 8 bases, there was a span of 12 bases. The length of the CDR3 is 13 residues. The CDR3 DNA follows: TGTGCCAGCAGCCGAAAACAGGGTTATGAGCAGTTCTTC. It is translated as CASSRKQGYEQFF.

The V and J genes are TRBV29-1 and TRBJ1-1; D remains ambiguous. The CDR3 is 12 residues long. Germline values: CDR1 SQVTM, CDR2 ANQGSEA. The V end lost 4 bases, the J end lost 6 bases, and 12 bases lay between the germline ends. DNA for the CDR3: TGCAGCGTTGGGGAGGTCGGGGCTGAAGCTTTCTTT. This translates into CSVGEVGAEAFF. The full variable domain, completed using reference TRBV29-1 and TRBJ1-1, is SAVISQKPSRDICQRGTSLTIQCQVDSQVTMMFWYRQQPGQSLTLIATANQGSEATYESGFVIDKFPISRPNLTFSTLTVSNMSPEDSSIYLCSVGEVGAEAFFGQGTRLTVV.

The rearrangement uses TRBV18 and TRBJ1-1; D uncertain. This CDR3 is 17 amino acids long. The germline gives CDR1 KGHSH, CDR2 LQKENI. With 3 bases removed from V and 5 bases from J, the gap between germline ends came to 22 bases. Here the CDR3 DNA reads TGTGCCAGCTCACCGCTTTATCTCGGATCTCCCAGGACTGAAGCTTTCTTT. Amino acid sequence: CASSPLYLGSPRTEAFF.

In this sample, this clonotype turned up a few times. The chain has TRBV29-1 and TRBJ2-6; D gene ambiguous. The CDR3 extends over 11 amino acids. Trimming pared 4 bases from V and 9 bases from J, leaving 7 bases between. Germline CDR1 is SQVTM and CDR2 is ANQGSEA. The CDR3 region has the DNA TGCAGCGTTGGTGTAGGCAACGTCCTGACTTTC. Amino acids: CSVGVGNVLTF.

This clonotype was seen only a few times. The CDR3 spells CASSLLQISTDTQYF. Written as DNA, the CDR3 is TGTGCCAGCAGTTTACTCCAGATTAGCACAGATACGCAGTATTTT. The genes are TRBV28 and TRBJ2-3; no clear D. The V end was cut by 2 bases, the J end by 0 bases, with 9 bases between. Germline V gene sequence: CDR1 MDHEN, CDR2 SYDVKM. CDR3 length equals 15 residues.

This clonotype came up a few times. The chain recombines TRBV30 with TRBJ2-1; 13 bases align to TRBD2. Germline CDR1 GTSNPN, CDR2 SVGIG (reference sequence). The V segment lost 2 bases and the J segment 3 bases; nucleotides outside the gene matches: 7. The CDR3 runs 17 residues. CDR3 DNA sequence: TGTGCCTGGAGTACCCAGAGGACTAGCGGGGGCTACAATGAGCAGTTCTTC. Protein product: CAWSTQRTSGGYNEQFF.

The V gene is TRBV18, the J gene TRBJ2-7; TRBD2 matches 8 bases. CDR3 length equals 17 residues. The germline V gene has CDR1 KGHSH and CDR2 LQKENI. V lost 3 bases and J lost 0; bases outside the gene matches: 10. The CDR3 DNA sequence: TGTGCCAGCTCACCCCTTTCTTCGGGGGGGAGCTCCTACGAGCAGTACTTC. This translates into CASSPLSSGGSSYEQYF.

This sequence joins TRBV4-3 and TRBJ2-6, with 13 positions matching TRBD2. CDR1 and CDR2 from the germline V gene are LGHNA and YSLEER. This CDR3 is 20 amino acids long. V shed 4 bases and J 0 bases; nucleotides not matched to a gene: 9. This CDR3 reads CASSRLGGLAGPSGANVLTF. The CDR3 DNA is TGCGCCAGCAGCCGCCTAGGGGGACTAGCGGGGCCCTCTGGGGCCAACGTCCTGACTTTC.

The chain employs TRBV4-1 and TRBJ2-6, with TRBD1 identical over 7 bases. The V segment lost 0 bases and the J segment 0 bases; nucleotides outside the gene matches: 8. This CDR3 region has 19 residues. CDR1 is MGHRA, CDR2 YSYEKL, per germline. The CDR3 DNA is TGCGCCAGCAGCCAAGATCTCGACAGGGCCAGCTCTGGGGCCAACGTCCTGACTTTC. This gives the protein CASSQDLDRASSGANVLTF.